What follows are 30 T cell receptor beta chains derived from one specimen sequenced in a study of Graves' ophthalmopathy and Graves' hyperthyroidism. TCR beta CDR3 regions were amplified from RNA transcripts. Following a first-round RT-PCR that used HTBI primers, a second-round multiplex PCR was carried out. TCRdb re-analysed the multiplex PCR reads in MiXCR, keeping a single row per CDR3 protein. The table lists around 43,000 distinct CDR3 sequences, 45% to 60% of them singletons. The specimen was peripheral blood. All receptors come from an adult man with Graves' ophthalmopathy.

This clonotype was seen only a few times. The chain recombines TRBV2 with TRBJ1-2, with a possible D match to TRBD1 (5 bases). V lost 6 bases, J lost 0 bases, and 5 bases lay in between. Germline CDR1 SNHLY, CDR2 FYNNEI. This CDR3 is 12 amino acids long. The DNA for the CDR3 is TGTGCCAGCAGGACAGCTAACTATGGCTACACCTTC. Amino acids: CASRTANYGYTF.

This clonotype has a count of ten or more. The chain links TRBV4-1 to TRBJ1-5, with 7 bases matching TRBD1. V dropped 4 bases and J dropped 4; count of bases not matched to a gene: 4. The germline V gene encodes CDR1 MGHRA and CDR2 YSYEKL. The CDR3 is 14 amino acids. CDR3 sequence reads: CASSPWTGNQPQHF. CDR3 coding DNA: TGCGCCAGCAGCCCCTGGACAGGAAATCAGCCCCAGCATTTT.

The rearrangement links TRBV29-1 to TRBJ2-1; 9 bases agree with TRBD2. This CDR3 has 16 residues. The V gene's germline CDR1 is SQVTM and CDR2 ANQGSEA. With V trimmed by 6 bases and J by 3 bases, 12 bases remained unmatched. As DNA, the CDR3 is TGCAGCGTAGCCGGGACTAGCTTTGGCGTCTACAATGAGCAGTTCTTC. It is translated as CSVAGTSFGVYNEQFF.

By share of the sample, this clonotype is medium-sized. This sequence joins TRBV7-8 and TRBJ2-7; 8 nucleotides line up with TRBD1. The germline gives CDR1 SGHVS, CDR2 FQNEAQ. The CDR3 consists of 15 residues. Unmatched junction bases numbered 7, after V lost 5 bases and J lost 1 base. The CDR3 nucleotides read TGTGCCAGCAGCCGACAGACAGGGGAGTCCTACGAGCAGTACTTC. Encoded protein: CASSRQTGESYEQYF.

The chain employs TRBV7-6 and TRBJ2-3; D not resolved. Per germline, CDR1 SGHVS and CDR2 FNYEAQ. The CDR3 runs 14 residues. The V and J ends lost 1 base and 1 base respectively, with 6 bases between them. CDR3 sequence (DNA): TGTGCCAGCAGCTTAGGCTGGGGCACAGATACGCAGTATTTT. Encoded protein: CASSLGWGTDTQYF.

Points on this clonotype: The conserved phenylalanine or tryptophan normally closing the CDR3 is absent here, so this likely arose from a read error. The DNA is left out, because the CDR3 cannot be placed on it with certainty; the CDR3 is given as TCRdb lists it. The chain uses TRBV20-1 and TRBJ2-3. Termini included, the CDR3 measures 14 amino acids. Germline assignment: CDR1 DFQATT and CDR2 SNEGSKA (reference sequence). The CDR3 is CSARRSGVGDTQCS.

This clonotype was seen just once. This sequence joins TRBV7-2 and TRBJ2-5; 11 bases match TRBD2. After removal of 5 bases from V and 4 bases from J, the junction contained 6 bases not matched to a gene. The CDR3 consists of 15 residues. Germline V gene sequence: CDR1 SGHTA, CDR2 FQGNSA. CDR3 DNA: TGTGCCAGCAGCCGAACTAGCGGGAGACGAGAGACCCAGTACTTC. Protein: CASSRTSGRRETQYF. The complete variable domain, with remaining parts taken from reference TRBV7-2 and TRBJ2-5, reads GAGVSQSPSNKVTEKGKDVELRCDPISGHTALYWYRQSLGQGLEFLIYFQGNSAPDKSGLPSDRFSAERTGGSVSTLTIQRTQQEDSAVYLCASSRTSGRRETQYFGPGTRLLVL.

In this sample, this clonotype turned up many times. J is TRBJ1-2 and V is TRBV5-5; possible D gene TRBD1, 6 bases. Deletions cut 0 bases from V and 8 bases from J, with 17 bases between. The length of the CDR3 is 15 residues. From germline, CDR1 is SGHKS and CDR2 YYEKEE (reference sequence). The CDR3 protein is CASSLAQGTVRGYTF. CDR3 nucleotides: TGTGCCAGCAGCTTGGCACAGGGCACAGTACGGGGCTACACCTTC.

This clonotype showed up many times. The J gene is TRBJ2-2, the V gene TRBV5-1; D might be TRBD1 (6 bases). Trimming cost V 2 bases and J 0 bases, with 11 bases left between them. This CDR3 contains 16 residues. Germline values: CDR1 SGHRS, CDR2 YFSETQ. CDR3 amino acids: CASSFPDRTNTGELFF. CDR3 nucleotides: TGCGCCAGCAGCTTCCCCGACAGGACGAACACCGGGGAGCTGTTTTTT.

At least ten counts were recorded for this clonotype. The chain recombines TRBV14 with TRBJ1-5, with TRBD1 matching over 7 bases. The CDR3 length is 18 residues. CDR1 and CDR2 (germline): SGHDN, FVKESK. Trimming took 0 bases from V and 0 from J; bases not matched to a gene: 8. The CDR3 loop reads CASSQDRDRYYSNQPQHF. The CDR3 coding sequence is TGTGCCAGCAGCCAAGACCGGGACAGATATTATAGCAATCAGCCCCAGCATTTT.

This clonotype was recorded once. The junction does not match germline at one end; this may be a read error. V usage is TRBV20-1 and J usage is TRBJ1-1; weak D call: TRBD1 (5 bases). This CDR3 spans 16 amino acids. Germline CDR1 DFQATT, CDR2 SNEGSKA (reference sequence). The CDR3 bases are TGCAGTGCCAGCCTAGGGGTCGGGGAGCGAGACACTGAAGCTTCCTTT. Its protein product is CSASLGVGERDTEASF.

This clonotype counts as medium-sized. Here the CDR3 DNA reads TGTGCCAGCAGCCAAACAGCGGGGGCGGAGACCCAGTACTTC. Translated, it gives CASSQTAGAETQYF. The J gene is TRBJ2-5, the V gene TRBV7-2; TRBD2 aligns across 8 bases. CDR1 and CDR2 (germline): SGHTA, FQGNSA. V shed 5 bases, J shed 5 bases, and the junction held 7 bases outside the gene matches. The CDR3 is 14 residues long.

Many counts were recorded for this clonotype. The chain links TRBV6-6 to TRBJ1-5; D gene ambiguous. V gave up 6 bases and J gave up 0 bases, with 24 bases separating them. CDR1 is MNHNY and CDR2 is SVGAGI in the germline V gene (reference sequence). This CDR3 comprises 19 residues. The CDR3 region is CASSGIGREGTYSNQPQHF. DNA for the CDR3: TGTGCCAGCAGCGGAATCGGGCGGGAGGGAACTTATAGCAATCAGCCCCAGCATTTT.

This clonotype was counted ten times or more. This sequence joins TRBV20-1 and TRBJ2-1, with D possibly being TRBD2 (6 bases). CDR1 is DFQATT and CDR2 is SNEGSKA in the germline V gene (reference sequence). Trimming removed 3 bases from V and 0 bases from J, with 15 bases in between. The CDR3 is made up of 16 amino acids. CDR3 sequence reads: CSARSSGGISYNEQFF. Here the CDR3 DNA reads TGCAGTGCTAGGAGTTCAGGCGGGATCTCCTACAATGAGCAGTTCTTC.

CDR3 sequence: CASSFNDRNTEAFF. CDR3 DNA: TGTGCCAGCAGTTTTAACGACAGGAACACTGAAGCTTTCTTT. The J gene is TRBJ1-1, the V gene TRBV27; tentatively, D is TRBD1 (5 bases). The V end was cut by 3 bases, the J end by 1 base, with 9 bases between. Germline-derived CDR1 and CDR2 are MNHEY and SMNVEV (reference sequence). The CDR3 totals 14 residues.

This chain connects TRBV6-2 or TRBV6-3 to TRBJ2-7; 7 positions match TRBD2. Germline V gives CDR1 MNHEY, CDR2 SVGEGT. V shed 0 bases and J 2 bases; nucleotides not matched to a gene: 4. CDR3 length: 15 amino acids. The CDR3 reads CASSYSRTRAYEQYF. CDR3 coding DNA: TGTGCCAGCAGTTACTCGAGGACTAGGGCCTACGAGCAGTACTTC.

This clonotype occurred many times. The chain uses TRBV2 and TRBJ2-1, with 7 bases that match TRBD2. J gave up 9 bases and V 7 bases, and 15 bases lay outside the gene matches. This CDR3 spans 15 amino acids. From germline, CDR1 is SNHLY and CDR2 FYNNEI. For the CDR3, the DNA is TGTGCCAGCATAGGTGCGGGGAGGGGAGGTAGTGAGCAGTTCTTC. Translation gives CASIGAGRGGSEQFF.

This clonotype has only one observation. The V call is TRBV7-8, the J call TRBJ2-2, with D uncertain. The CDR3 sequence is 12 residues long. V was shortened by 5 bases and J by 9 bases, with 10 bases between the two germline ends. Germline values: CDR1 SGHVS, CDR2 FQNEAQ. The CDR3 here is CASSLTLRELFF. CDR3 nucleotides: TGTGCCAGCAGCCTAACGTTGCGGGAGCTGTTTTTT.

This clonotype was detected ten times or more. The chain couples TRBV11-2 to TRBJ2-5; 11 bases fit TRBD1. Germline CDR1 is SGHAT and CDR2 is FQNNGV. Unmatched junction bases numbered 1, after V lost 5 bases and J lost 5 bases. This CDR3 is built from 13 residues. CDR3: CASSRDRGETQYF. CDR3 nucleotides: TGTGCCAGCAGCCGGGACAGGGGGGAGACCCAGTACTTC.

A few counts support this clonotype. V and J are TRBV25-1 and TRBJ2-3, with 7 bases that match TRBD2. CDR1 and CDR2 (germline): MGHDK, SYGVNS. The CDR3 has 16 amino acids. V shed 5 bases and J 1 base; nucleotides not matched to a gene: 9. The CDR3 spells CASSSLAAGRTDTQYF. For the CDR3, the DNA is TGTGCCAGCAGTTCCCTAGCGGCGGGACGCACAGATACGCAGTATTTT.

The sample holds a few counts of this clonotype. V gene TRBV10-3 combines with J gene TRBJ1-5, with unresolved D. V was pared by 3 bases and J by 5 bases, with 11 bases between. This CDR3 is 14 amino acids long. Germline assignment: CDR1 ENHRY and CDR2 SYGVKD. CDR3 in DNA: TGTGCCATCAGTGAATTATGGGCCGATCAGCCCCAGCATTTT. Translation gives CAISELWADQPQHF.

The rearrangement uses TRBV25-1 and TRBJ2-5; D might be TRBD1 (6 bases). The CDR3 length is 12 residues. The germline CDR1 and CDR2 sequences are MGHDK and SYGVNS. The chain's CDR3 is CARRWGLETQYF. The CDR3 nucleotides are TGTGCTAGAAGGTGGGGGCTGGAGACCCAGTACTTC.

In regard to this clonotype: This is likely a read error, given that the CDR3 carries no conserved phenylalanine or tryptophan at its end. J is TRBJ2-1 and V is TRBV5-1; 8 bases map to TRBD1. The V segment lost 0 bases and the J segment 4 bases; nucleotides outside the gene matches: 6. Germline V gene data show CDR1 as SGHRS and CDR2 as YFSETQ. This CDR3 has 16 amino acids. CDR3 nucleotides: TGCGCCAGCAGCTTGGTCTCAGGGGGCGGGTACAATGAGCAGTTCTTG. Its translation: CASSLVSGGGYNEQFL.

In this sample, this clonotype turned up many times. The chain carries TRBV6-4 and TRBJ2-5, with 7 bases matching TRBD2. The CDR3 spans 18 residues. CDR1 MRHNA and CDR2 SNTAGT come from the germline V gene. The trim removed 0 bases at V and 2 bases at J, leaving 12 bases unmatched. The CDR3: CASSDSNLSGGCQETQYF. The CDR3, as DNA: TGTGCCAGCAGTGACTCGAACCTGTCGGGAGGCTGTCAAGAGACCCAGTACTTC.

The DNA for the CDR3 is TGTGCCAGTAGTATGCAGCGGGCGGAGACCCAGTACTTC. As protein: CASSMQRAETQYF. This chain connects TRBV19 to TRBJ2-5; TRBD2 is a possible D gene (6 bases). CDR1 and CDR2 from the germline V gene are LNHDA and SQIVND (reference sequence). Trimming took off 3 bases at V and 5 bases at J, with 10 bases between the two ends. This CDR3 has 13 residues.

In this sample, this clonotype turned up many times. J is TRBJ1-1 and V is TRBV5-1; D gene unclear. Germline V gene data show CDR1 as SGHRS and CDR2 as YFSETQ. V lost 4 bases and J 3 bases, leaving 13 bases between the germline ends. The length of the CDR3 is 14 residues. CDR3 in amino acids: CASSKRSGDTEAFF. CDR3 DNA sequence: TGCGCCAGCAGCAAACGCTCTGGGGACACTGAAGCTTTCTTT. Full variable domain (remainder filled in from reference TRBV5-1 and TRBJ1-1): KAGVTQTPRYLIKTRGQQVTLSCSPISGHRSVSWYQQTPGQGLQFLFEYFSETQRNKGNFPGRFSGRQFSNSRSEMNVSTLELGDSALYLCASSKRSGDTEAFFGQGTRLTVV.

This clonotype has at least ten counts. The chain employs TRBV11-2 and TRBJ2-1; 8 nucleotides line up with TRBD1. The CDR3 is 13 amino acids. Looked up from germline, CDR1 is SGHAT and CDR2 is FQNNGV. The V segment lost 5 bases and the J segment 10 bases; nucleotides outside the gene matches: 7. CDR3 bases: TGTGCCAGCAGCCCAAACCGGGACAGGGAGCAGTTCTTC. This gives the protein CASSPNRDREQFF.

V usage is TRBV10-3 and J usage is TRBJ1-2, with D hard to call. The length of the CDR3 is 13 residues. The V end was cut by 8 bases, the J end by 3 bases, with 13 bases between. CDR1 and CDR2 (germline): ENHRY, SYGVKD. This CDR3 is CAIEGIWDYGYTF. DNA for the CDR3: TGTGCCATCGAGGGAATCTGGGACTATGGCTACACCTTC.

As DNA, the CDR3 is TGTGCCAGCAGCGTGGTCCACAGGGATACGCAGTATTTT. This translates into CASSVVHRDTQYF. This chain joins TRBV9 and TRBJ2-3; tentatively, D is TRBD1 (5 bases). The CDR3 consists of 13 residues. Trimming took off 2 bases at V and 6 bases at J, with 10 bases between the two ends. Germline-derived CDR1 and CDR2 are SGDLS and YYNGEE.

This chain joins TRBV11-2 and TRBJ2-1, with 9 positions matching TRBD2. This CDR3 is 19 amino acids long. Germline assignment: CDR1 SGHAT and CDR2 FQNNGV. V shed 5 bases and J 0 bases; nucleotides not matched to a gene: 14. The CDR3 DNA follows: TGTGCCAGCAGCAGACTGGCTAGCGGGAAAAGGAGCTCCTACAATGAGCAGTTCTTC. Its protein product is CASSRLASGKRSSYNEQFF.